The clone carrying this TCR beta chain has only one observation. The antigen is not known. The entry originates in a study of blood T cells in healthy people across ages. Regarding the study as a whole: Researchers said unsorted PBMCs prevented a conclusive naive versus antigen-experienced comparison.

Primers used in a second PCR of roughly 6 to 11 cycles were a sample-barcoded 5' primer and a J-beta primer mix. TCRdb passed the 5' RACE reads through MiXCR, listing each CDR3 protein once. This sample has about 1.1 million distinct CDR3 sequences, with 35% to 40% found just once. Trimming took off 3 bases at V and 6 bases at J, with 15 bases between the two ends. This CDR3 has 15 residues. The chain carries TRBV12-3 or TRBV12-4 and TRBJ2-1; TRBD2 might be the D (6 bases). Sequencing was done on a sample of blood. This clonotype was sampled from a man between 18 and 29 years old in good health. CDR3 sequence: CASSFVSGTCNEQFF. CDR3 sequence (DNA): TGTGCCAGCAGTTTCGTTAGCGGTACCTGCAATGAGCAGTTCTTC.